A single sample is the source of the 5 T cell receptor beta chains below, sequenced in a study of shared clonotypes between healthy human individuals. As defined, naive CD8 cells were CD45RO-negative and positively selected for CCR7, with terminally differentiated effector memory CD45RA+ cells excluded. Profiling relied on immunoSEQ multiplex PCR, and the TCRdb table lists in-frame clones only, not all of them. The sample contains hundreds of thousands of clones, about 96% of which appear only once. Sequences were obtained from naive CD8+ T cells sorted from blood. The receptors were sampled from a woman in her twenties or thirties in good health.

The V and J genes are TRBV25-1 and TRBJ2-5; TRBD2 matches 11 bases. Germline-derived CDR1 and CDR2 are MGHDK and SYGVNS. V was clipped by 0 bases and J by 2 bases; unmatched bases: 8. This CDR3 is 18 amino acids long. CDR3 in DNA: TGTGCCAGCAGTGAATATATTCGATCTAGCGGGAGGCAAGAGACCCAGTACTTC. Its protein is CASSEYIRSSGRQETQYF.

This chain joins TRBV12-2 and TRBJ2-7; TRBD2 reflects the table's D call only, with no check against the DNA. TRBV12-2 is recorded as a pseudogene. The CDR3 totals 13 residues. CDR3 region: CASRLFVAYEQYF. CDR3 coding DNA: TGTGCAAGTCGCTTATTCGTCGCCTACGAGCAGTACTTC.

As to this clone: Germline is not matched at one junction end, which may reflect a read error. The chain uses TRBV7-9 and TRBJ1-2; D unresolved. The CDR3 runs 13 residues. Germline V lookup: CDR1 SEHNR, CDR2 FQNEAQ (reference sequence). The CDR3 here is CASSPDGNYGYTF. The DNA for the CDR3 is TGTGCCAGCAGCCCGGATGGGAACTACGGCTACACCTTC.

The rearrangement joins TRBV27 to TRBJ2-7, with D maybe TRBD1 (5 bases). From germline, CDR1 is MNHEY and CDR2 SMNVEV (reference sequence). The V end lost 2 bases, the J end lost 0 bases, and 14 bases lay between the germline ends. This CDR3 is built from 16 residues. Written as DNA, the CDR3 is TGTGCCAGCAGTTTAGGGCCCGCAGGGTTCTCCTACGAGCAGTACTTC. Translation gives CASSLGPAGFSYEQYF.

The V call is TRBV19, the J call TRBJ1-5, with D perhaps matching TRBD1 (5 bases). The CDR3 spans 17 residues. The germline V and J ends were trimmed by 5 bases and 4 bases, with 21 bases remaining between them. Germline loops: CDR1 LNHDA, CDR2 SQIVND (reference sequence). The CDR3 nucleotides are TGTGCCAGTAGTCCGTACCTCCTGGGGGGGGAAAATCAGCCCCAGCATTTT. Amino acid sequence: CASSPYLLGGENQPQHF.